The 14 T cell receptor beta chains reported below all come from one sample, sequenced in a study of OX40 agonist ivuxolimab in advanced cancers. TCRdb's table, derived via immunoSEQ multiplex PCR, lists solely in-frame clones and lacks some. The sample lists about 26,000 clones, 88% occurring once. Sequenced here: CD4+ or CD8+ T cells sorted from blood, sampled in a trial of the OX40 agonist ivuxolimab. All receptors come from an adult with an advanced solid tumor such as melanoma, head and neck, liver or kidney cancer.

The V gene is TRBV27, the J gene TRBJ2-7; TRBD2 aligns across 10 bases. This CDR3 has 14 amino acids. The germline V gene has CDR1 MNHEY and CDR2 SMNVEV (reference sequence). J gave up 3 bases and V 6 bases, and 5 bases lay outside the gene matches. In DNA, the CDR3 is TGTGCCAGCAGGCCGGGACTAGCGCACTACGAGCAGTACTTC. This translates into CASRPGLAHYEQYF.

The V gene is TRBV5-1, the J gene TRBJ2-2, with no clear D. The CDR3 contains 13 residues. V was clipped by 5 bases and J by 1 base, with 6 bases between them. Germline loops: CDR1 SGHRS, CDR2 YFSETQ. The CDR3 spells CASRSGNTGELFF. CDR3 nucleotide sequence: TGCGCCAGCAGGTCAGGGAACACCGGGGAGCTGTTTTTT.

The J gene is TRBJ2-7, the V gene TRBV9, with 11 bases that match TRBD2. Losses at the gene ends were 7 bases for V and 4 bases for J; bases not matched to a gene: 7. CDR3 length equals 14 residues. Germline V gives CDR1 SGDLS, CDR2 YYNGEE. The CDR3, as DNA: TGTGCCAGCGCGAACGGACTAGCGGGTTACGAGCAGTACTTC. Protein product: CASANGLAGYEQYF.

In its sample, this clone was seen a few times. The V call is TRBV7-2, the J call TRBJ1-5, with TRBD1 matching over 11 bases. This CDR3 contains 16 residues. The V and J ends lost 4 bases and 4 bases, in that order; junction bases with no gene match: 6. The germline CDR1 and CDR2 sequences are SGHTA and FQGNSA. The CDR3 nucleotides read TGTGCCAGCAGCTACTCCGGGACAGGGGGGAATCAGCCCCAGCATTTT. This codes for CASSYSGTGGNQPQHF.

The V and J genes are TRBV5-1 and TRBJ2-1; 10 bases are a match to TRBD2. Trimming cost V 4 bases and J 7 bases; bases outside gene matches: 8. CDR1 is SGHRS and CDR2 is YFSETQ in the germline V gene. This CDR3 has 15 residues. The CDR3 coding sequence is TGCGCCAGCAGCCCCGCAGCGGGAGGGGGAAATGAGCAGTTCTTC. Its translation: CASSPAAGGGNEQFF.

The CDR3 reads CASSLLGWNNEQFF. CDR3 bases: TGTGCCAGCAGCTTATTGGGTTGGAACAATGAGCAGTTCTTC. V usage is TRBV7-8 and J usage is TRBJ2-1; the D is unclear. Germline lookup yields CDR1 SGHVS and CDR2 FQNEAQ. Trimming took off 2 bases at V and 5 bases at J, with 10 bases between the two ends. The CDR3 loop spans 14 amino acids.

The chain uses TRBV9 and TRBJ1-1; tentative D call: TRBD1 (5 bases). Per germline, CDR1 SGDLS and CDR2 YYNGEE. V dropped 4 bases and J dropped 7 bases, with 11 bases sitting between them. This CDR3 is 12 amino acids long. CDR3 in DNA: TGTGCCAGCAGCCCTTACGGGGGTGAAGCTTTCTTT. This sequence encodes CASSPYGGEAFF. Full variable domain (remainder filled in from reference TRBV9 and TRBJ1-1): DSGVTQTPKHLITATGQRVTLRCSPRSGDLSVYWYQQSLDQGLQFLIQYYNGEERAKGNILERFSAQQFPDLHSELNLSSLELGDSALYFCASSPYGGEAFFGQGTRLTVV.

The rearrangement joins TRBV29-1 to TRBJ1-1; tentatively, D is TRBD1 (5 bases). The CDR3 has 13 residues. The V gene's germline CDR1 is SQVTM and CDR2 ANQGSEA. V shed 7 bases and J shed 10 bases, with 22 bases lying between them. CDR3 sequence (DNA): TGCAGCGGGAGATGGCAGGGTACGGCGGGAGCTTTCTTT. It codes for CSGRWQGTAGAFF.

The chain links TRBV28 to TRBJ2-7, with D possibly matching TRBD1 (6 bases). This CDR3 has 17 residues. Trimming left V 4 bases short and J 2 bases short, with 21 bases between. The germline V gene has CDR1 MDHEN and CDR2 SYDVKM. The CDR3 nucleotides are TGTGCCAGCAGTTCCCCCCGGACAGTCCCCATTACCTACGAGCAGTACTTC. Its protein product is CASSSPRTVPITYEQYF.

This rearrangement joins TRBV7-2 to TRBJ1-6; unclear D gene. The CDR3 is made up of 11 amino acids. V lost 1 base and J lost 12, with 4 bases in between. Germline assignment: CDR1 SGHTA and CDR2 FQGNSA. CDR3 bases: TGTGCCAGCAGCTTAGAAGGACCCCTCCACTTT. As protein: CASSLEGPLHF. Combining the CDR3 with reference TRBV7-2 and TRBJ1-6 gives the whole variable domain GAGVSQSPSNKVTEKGKDVELRCDPISGHTALYWYRQSLGQGLEFLIYFQGNSAPDKSGLPSDRFSAERTGGSVSTLTIQRTQQEDSAVYLCASSLEGPLHFGNGTRLTVT.

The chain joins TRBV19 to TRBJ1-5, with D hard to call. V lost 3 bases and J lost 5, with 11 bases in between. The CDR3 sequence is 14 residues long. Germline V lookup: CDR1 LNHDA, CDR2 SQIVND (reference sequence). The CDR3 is CASSILGRYQPQHF. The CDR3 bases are TGTGCCAGTAGTATTCTAGGGAGGTATCAGCCCCAGCATTTT.

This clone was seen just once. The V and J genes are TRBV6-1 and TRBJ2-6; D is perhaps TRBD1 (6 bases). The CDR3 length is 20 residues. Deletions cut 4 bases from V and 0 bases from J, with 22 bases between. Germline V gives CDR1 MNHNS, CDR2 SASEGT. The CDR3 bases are TGTGCCAGCAGTGTCTGGAGACAGGCGGATCTATACTCTGGGGCCAACGTCCTGACTTTC. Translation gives CASSVWRQADLYSGANVLTF.

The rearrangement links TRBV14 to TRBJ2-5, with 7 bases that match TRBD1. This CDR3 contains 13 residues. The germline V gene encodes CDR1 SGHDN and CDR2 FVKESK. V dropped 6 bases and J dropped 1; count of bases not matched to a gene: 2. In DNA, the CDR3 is TGTGCCAGCAGTGGACAGGTCCAAGAGACCCAGTACTTC. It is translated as CASSGQVQETQYF.

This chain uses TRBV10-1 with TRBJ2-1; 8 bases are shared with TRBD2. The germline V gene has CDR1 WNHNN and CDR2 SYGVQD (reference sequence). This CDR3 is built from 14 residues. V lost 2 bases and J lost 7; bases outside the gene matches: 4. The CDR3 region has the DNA TGCGCCAGCAGTGAGCGGGGGACTAGTAATGAGCAGTTCTTC. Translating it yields CASSERGTSNEQFF.